The next 13 T cell receptor beta chains were all read from a single sample in a study of T cell responses to AZD1222 COVID-19 vaccine (dated by TCRdb to about 2021). The library was produced with the immunoSEQ multiplex PCR assay. In TCRdb, the immuneACCESS table is reduced to in-frame sequences with V and J assigned. These tables do not hold every clone; where another copy was compared, an unresolved V gene accounts for under half, and the others remain unexplained. Counted in this sample were approximately 68,000 clones; 88% of them appeared once. Clones ranked in the top ten supply more than 4.5% of the sample. Sample time point, as interpreted from the label and publication: about 28 days (+/-7) after the second vaccine dose. In light of the paper, this sample's treatment or condition label describes: meningococcal conjugate vaccine given as trial control. The sample was peripheral blood, taken 28 days after the second dose of the MenACWY control vaccine. All receptors derive from an adult who received the MenACWY meningococcal vaccine as a control.

The chain couples TRBV6-5 to TRBJ2-7; D not certain. The CDR3 extends over 15 amino acids. The germline V gene has CDR1 MNHEY and CDR2 SVGAGI. The V end was cut by 2 bases, the J end by 3 bases, with 14 bases between. The DNA of the CDR3 is TGTGCCAGCAGTTACAGACGGAGAACCGGCTACGAGCAGTACTTC. Its protein is CASSYRRRTGYEQYF.

This chain connects TRBV6-2 or TRBV6-3 to TRBJ1-5; perhaps TRBD1 as D (6 bases). V lost 0 bases to trimming and J lost 6 bases, with 9 bases between them. This CDR3 is 14 amino acids long. Germline lookup yields CDR1 MNHEY and CDR2 SVGEGT. The DNA for the CDR3 is TGTGCCAGCAGTTACTCGGCAGGGGCTCAGCCCCAGCATTTT. This gives the protein CASSYSAGAQPQHF.

The rearrangement uses TRBV6-5 and TRBJ2-1, with D tentatively TRBD1 or TRBD2 (6 bases each). This CDR3 spans 12 amino acids. V shed 6 bases and J shed 15 bases, with 18 bases lying between them. The germline gives CDR1 MNHEY, CDR2 SVGAGI. CDR3 nucleotides: TGTGCCAGCAGCTCGGGCGGGGACATCTGGTTCTTC. Amino acids: CASSSGGDIWFF.

This chain uses TRBV27 with TRBJ2-5, with TRBD2 matching 11 bases. Germline CDR1 MNHEY, CDR2 SMNVEV (reference sequence). With V trimmed by 5 bases and J by 0 bases, 8 bases remained unmatched. The length of the CDR3 is 17 residues. The CDR3 protein is CASSPRGGLADQETQYF. The CDR3 bases are TGTGCCAGCAGTCCACGGGGGGGACTAGCGGACCAAGAGACCCAGTACTTC.

The chain carries TRBV4-1 and TRBJ2-5; D possibly corresponds to TRBD1 (6 bases). The CDR3 consists of 17 residues. V was pared by 1 base and J by 4 bases, with 19 bases between. The germline V gene has CDR1 MGHRA and CDR2 YSYEKL. CDR3 sequence reads: CASSQAFGEGGPETQYF. Here the CDR3 DNA reads TGCGCCAGCAGCCAAGCTTTTGGGGAAGGGGGACCAGAGACCCAGTACTTC.

This clone came up a few times. The chain has TRBV19 and TRBJ2-7; perhaps D is TRBD1 or TRBD2 (5 bases each). CDR1 LNHDA and CDR2 SQIVND come from the germline V gene (reference sequence). The CDR3 runs 14 residues. The V end lost 5 bases, the J end lost 4 bases, and 15 bases lay between the germline ends. CDR3 DNA sequence: TGTGCCAGTAGTCCCGTTGGTGGGGGATACGAGCAGTACTTC. Its translation: CASSPVGGGYEQYF.

The CDR3 DNA sequence: TGTGCCAGCAGTTACCGACAGGGGAGCACTGAAGCTTTCTTT. This translates into CASSYRQGSTEAFF. The gene calls are TRBV6-6 and TRBJ1-1; 8 bases match TRBD1. Trimming at V came to 2 bases and at J to 4 bases, leaving 3 bases not matched to a gene. CDR3 length: 14 residues. Germline V gives CDR1 MNHNY, CDR2 SVGAGI (reference sequence).

The rearrangement uses TRBV19 and TRBJ1-2; D is perhaps TRBD1 (6 bases). The CDR3 is 15 amino acids. Trimming shortened V by 6 bases and J by 2 bases, and 16 bases separated the two germline ends. Germline lookup yields CDR1 LNHDA and CDR2 SQIVND (reference sequence). CDR3 coding DNA: TGTGCCAGTAGGATCTCAGGGGCCTTGAACTATGGCTACACCTTC. Translating it yields CASRISGALNYGYTF. The full variable domain, in which reference TRBV19 and TRBJ1-2 provide the parts outside the CDR3, is DGGITQSPKYLFRKEGQNVTLSCEQNLNHDAMYWYRQDPGQGLRLIYYSQIVNDFQKGDIAEGYSVSREKKESFPLTVTSAQKNPTAFYLCASRISGALNYGYTFGSGTRLTVV.

The V and J genes are TRBV27 and TRBJ2-6; D unresolved. Looked up from germline, CDR1 is MNHEY and CDR2 is SMNVEV (reference sequence). The CDR3 length is 15 residues. V lost 1 base, J lost 0 bases, and 4 bases lay in between. This CDR3 reads CASSLLFSGANVLTF. CDR3 DNA sequence: TGTGCCAGCAGTTTATTGTTCTCTGGGGCCAACGTCCTGACTTTC.

The chain is built from TRBV4-1 and TRBJ2-7; a weak D match, TRBD2 (5 bases). V was cut by 0 bases and J by 3 bases, with 9 bases left in between. Germline V gene sequence: CDR1 MGHRA, CDR2 YSYEKL. The CDR3 is made up of 14 amino acids. CDR3 in DNA: TGCGCCAGCAGCCAAGAGGACTGGAACTACGAGCAGTACTTC. Its protein is CASSQEDWNYEQYF.

The V call is TRBV11-2, the J call TRBJ2-2; 12 bases fit TRBD2. Trimming removed 4 bases from V and 4 bases from J; junction bases left unmatched: 7. This CDR3 has 17 amino acids. From germline, CDR1 is SGHAT and CDR2 FQNNGV. CDR3 sequence reads: CASSSDLAGGLTGELFF. Written as DNA, the CDR3 is TGTGCCAGCAGCTCGGACCTAGCGGGGGGGCTCACCGGGGAGCTGTTTTTT.

This sequence joins TRBV7-9 and TRBJ1-2; D gene unclear. The V and J ends lost 5 bases and 7 bases respectively, with 14 bases between them. Germline values: CDR1 SEHNR, CDR2 FQNEAQ (reference sequence). This CDR3 spans 13 amino acids. The CDR3 reads CASSPGFEGGYTF. The CDR3 DNA is TGTGCCAGCAGCCCAGGATTCGAGGGTGGCTACACCTTC.

Written as DNA, the CDR3 is TGCGCCAGCAGCTTGAGACCTAATCAGCCCCAGCATTTT. This codes for CASSLRPNQPQHF. This rearrangement joins TRBV5-1 to TRBJ1-5; D not certain. Trimming removed 1 base from V and 4 bases from J, with 6 bases in between. The CDR3 length is 13 residues. Per germline, CDR1 SGHRS and CDR2 YFSETQ.